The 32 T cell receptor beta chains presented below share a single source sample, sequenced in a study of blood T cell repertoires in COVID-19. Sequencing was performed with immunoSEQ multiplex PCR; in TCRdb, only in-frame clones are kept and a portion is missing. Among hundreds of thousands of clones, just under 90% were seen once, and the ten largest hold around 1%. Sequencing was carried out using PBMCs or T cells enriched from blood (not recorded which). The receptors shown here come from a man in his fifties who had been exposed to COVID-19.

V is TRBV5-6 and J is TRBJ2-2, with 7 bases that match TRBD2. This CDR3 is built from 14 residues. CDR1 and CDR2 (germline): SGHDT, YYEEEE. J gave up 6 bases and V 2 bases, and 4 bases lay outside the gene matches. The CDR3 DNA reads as TGTGCCAGCAGCTTAGCGGGGATCCCCGGGGAGCTGTTTTTT. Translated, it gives CASSLAGIPGELFF.

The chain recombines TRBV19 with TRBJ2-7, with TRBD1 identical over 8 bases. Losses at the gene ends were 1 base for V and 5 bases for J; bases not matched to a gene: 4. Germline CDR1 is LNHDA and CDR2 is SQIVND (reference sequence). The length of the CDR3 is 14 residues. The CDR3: CASSIVPGGNEQYF. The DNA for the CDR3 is TGTGCCAGTAGTATAGTCCCAGGGGGCAACGAGCAGTACTTC.

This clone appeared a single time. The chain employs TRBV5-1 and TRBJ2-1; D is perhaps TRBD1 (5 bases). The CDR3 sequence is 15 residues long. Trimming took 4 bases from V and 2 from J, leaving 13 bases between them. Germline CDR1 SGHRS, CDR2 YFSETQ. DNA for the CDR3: TGCGCCAGCAGCCGAGGACAACTACCCTACAATGAGCAGTTCTTC. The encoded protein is CASSRGQLPYNEQFF. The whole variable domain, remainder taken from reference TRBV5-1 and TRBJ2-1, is KAGVTQTPRYLIKTRGQQVTLSCSPISGHRSVSWYQQTPGQGLQFLFEYFSETQRNKGNFPGRFSGRQFSNSRSEMNVSTLELGDSALYLCASSRGQLPYNEQFFGPGTRLTVL.

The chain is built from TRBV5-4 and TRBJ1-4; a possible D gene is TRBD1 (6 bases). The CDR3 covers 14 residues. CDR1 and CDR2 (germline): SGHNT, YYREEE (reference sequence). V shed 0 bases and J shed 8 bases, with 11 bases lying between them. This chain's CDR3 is CASSLGGLGEKLFF. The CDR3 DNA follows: TGTGCCAGCAGCTTGGGGGGGCTCGGGGAAAAACTGTTTTTT.

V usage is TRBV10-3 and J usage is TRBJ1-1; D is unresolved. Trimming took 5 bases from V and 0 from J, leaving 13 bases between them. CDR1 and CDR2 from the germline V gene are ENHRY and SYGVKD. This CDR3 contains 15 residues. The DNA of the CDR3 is TGTGCCATCAGTTTCACCGGGAGGGTGAACACTGAAGCTTTCTTT. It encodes CAISFTGRVNTEAFF.

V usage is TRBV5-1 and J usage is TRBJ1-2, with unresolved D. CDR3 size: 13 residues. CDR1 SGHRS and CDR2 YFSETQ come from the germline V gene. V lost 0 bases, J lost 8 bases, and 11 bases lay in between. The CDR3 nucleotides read TGCGCCAGCAGCTTGGAGGAAAGAGGGGGCTACACCTTC. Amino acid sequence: CASSLEERGGYTF.

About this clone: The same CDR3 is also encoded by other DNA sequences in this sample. CDR3 bases: TGTGCCAGTAGCACTTCTGGAAACACCATATATTTT. Encoded protein: CASSTSGNTIYF. This chain joins TRBV19 and TRBJ1-3; D is uncertain. Germline loops: CDR1 LNHDA, CDR2 SQIVND (reference sequence). V lost 6 bases, J lost 1 base, and 4 bases lay in between. The CDR3 sequence is 12 residues long. Based on the CDR3 plus reference TRBV19 and TRBJ1-3, the full variable domain is DGGITQSPKYLFRKEGQNVTLSCEQNLNHDAMYWYRQDPGQGLRLIYYSQIVNDFQKGDIAEGYSVSREKKESFPLTVTSAQKNPTAFYLCASSTSGNTIYFGEGSWLTVV.

The CDR3 reads CASTMGGLNTEAFF. The CDR3 DNA reads as TGCGCCAGCACCATGGGGGGGTTGAACACTGAAGCTTTCTTT. The chain carries TRBV5-1 and TRBJ1-1; a possible D gene is TRBD1 (5 bases). This CDR3 spans 14 amino acids. The V gene's germline CDR1 is SGHRS and CDR2 YFSETQ. The V and J ends lost 6 bases and 0 bases respectively, with 12 bases between them.

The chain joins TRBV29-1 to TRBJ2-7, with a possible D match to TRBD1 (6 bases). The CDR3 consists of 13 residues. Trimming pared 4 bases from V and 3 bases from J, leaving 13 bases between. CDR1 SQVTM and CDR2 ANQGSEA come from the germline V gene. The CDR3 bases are TGCAGCGTTGCCTCAGGGGTCGACTACGAGCAGTACTTC. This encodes CSVASGVDYEQYF.

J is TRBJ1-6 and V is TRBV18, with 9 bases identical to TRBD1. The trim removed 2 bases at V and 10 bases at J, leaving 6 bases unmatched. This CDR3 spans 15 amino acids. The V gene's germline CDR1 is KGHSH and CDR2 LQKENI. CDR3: CASSPLQGASSPLHF. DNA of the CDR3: TGTGCCAGCTCACCATTACAGGGGGCGTCCTCACCCCTCCACTTT. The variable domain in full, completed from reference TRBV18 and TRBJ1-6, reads NAGVMQNPRHLVRRRGQEARLRCSPMKGHSHVYWYRQLPEEGLKFMVYLQKENIIDESGMPKERFSAEFPKEGPSILRIQQVVRGDSAAYFCASSPLQGASSPLHFGNGTRLTVT.

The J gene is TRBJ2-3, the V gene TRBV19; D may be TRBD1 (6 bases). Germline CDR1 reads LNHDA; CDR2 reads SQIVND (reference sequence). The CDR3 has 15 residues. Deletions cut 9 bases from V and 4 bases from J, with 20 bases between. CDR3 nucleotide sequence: TGTGCCAGCACGGCCACAGGGACCCCGCCAGATACGCAGTATTTT. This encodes CASTATGTPPDTQYF.

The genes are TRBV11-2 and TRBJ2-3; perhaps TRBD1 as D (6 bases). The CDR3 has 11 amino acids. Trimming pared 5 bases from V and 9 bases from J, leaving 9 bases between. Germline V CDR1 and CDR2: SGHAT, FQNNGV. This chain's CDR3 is CASSMGATQYF. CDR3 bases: TGTGCCAGCAGCATGGGGGCGACGCAGTATTTT.

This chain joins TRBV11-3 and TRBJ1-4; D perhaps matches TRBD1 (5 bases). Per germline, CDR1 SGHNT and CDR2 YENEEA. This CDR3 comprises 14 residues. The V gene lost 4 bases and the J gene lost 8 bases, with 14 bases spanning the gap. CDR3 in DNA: TGTGCCAGCAGCTCTGTAGGGGACTTCGAAAAACTGTTTTTT. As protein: CASSSVGDFEKLFF.

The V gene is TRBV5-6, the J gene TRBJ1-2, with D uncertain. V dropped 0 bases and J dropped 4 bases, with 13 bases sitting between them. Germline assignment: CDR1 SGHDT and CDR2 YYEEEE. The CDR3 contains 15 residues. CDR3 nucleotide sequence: TGTGCCAGCAGCTTGGTTGCAGCGCGTGTCTATGGCTACACCTTC. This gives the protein CASSLVAARVYGYTF.

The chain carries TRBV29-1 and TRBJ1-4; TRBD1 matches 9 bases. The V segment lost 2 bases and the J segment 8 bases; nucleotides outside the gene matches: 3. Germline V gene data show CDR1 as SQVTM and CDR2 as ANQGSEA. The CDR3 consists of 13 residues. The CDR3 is CSVETGGREKLFF. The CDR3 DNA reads TGCAGCGTTGAAACAGGGGGCCGGGAAAAACTGTTTTTT.

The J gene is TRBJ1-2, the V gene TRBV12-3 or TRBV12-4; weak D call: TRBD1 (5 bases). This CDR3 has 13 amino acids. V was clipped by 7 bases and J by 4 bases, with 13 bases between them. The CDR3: CASTRGGGYGYTF. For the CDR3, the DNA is TGTGCCAGCACCCGCGGGGGAGGCTATGGCTACACCTTC.

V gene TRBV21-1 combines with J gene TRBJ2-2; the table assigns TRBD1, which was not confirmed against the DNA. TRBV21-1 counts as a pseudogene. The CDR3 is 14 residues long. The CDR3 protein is CASPMDRADGELFF. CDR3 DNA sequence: TGTGCCAGCCCTATGGACAGGGCGGACGGGGAGCTGTTTTTT.

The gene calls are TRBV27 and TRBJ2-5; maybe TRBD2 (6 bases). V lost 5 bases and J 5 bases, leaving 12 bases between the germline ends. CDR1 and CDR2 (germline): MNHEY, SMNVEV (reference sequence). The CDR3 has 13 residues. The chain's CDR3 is CASSRERGETQYF. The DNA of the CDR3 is TGTGCCAGCAGTCGGGAGCGCGGGGAGACCCAGTACTTC.

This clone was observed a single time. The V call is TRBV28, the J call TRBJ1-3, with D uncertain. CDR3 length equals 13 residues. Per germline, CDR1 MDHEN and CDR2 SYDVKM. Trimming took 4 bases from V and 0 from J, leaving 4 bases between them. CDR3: CASSSSSGNTIYF. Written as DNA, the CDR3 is TGTGCCAGCAGTTCGTCCTCTGGAAACACCATATATTTT. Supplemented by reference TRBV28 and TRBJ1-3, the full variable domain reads DVKVTQSSRYLVKRTGEKVFLECVQDMDHENMFWYRQDPGLGLRLIYFSYDVKMKEKGDIPEGYSVSREKKERFSLILESASTNQTSMYLCASSSSSGNTIYFGEGSWLTVV.

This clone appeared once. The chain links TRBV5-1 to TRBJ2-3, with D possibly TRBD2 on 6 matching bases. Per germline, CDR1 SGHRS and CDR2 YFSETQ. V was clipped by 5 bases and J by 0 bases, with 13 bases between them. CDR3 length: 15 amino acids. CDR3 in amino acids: CASSISRDSTDTQYF. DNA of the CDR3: TGCGCCAGCAGTATTTCGCGGGATAGCACAGATACGCAGTATTTT.

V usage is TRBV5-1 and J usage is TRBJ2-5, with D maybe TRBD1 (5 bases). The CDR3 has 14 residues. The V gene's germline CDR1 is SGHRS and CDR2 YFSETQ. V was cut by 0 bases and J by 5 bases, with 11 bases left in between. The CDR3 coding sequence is TGCGCCAGCAGCTTGGAGGGGTCCTGGGAGACCCAGTACTTC. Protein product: CASSLEGSWETQYF.

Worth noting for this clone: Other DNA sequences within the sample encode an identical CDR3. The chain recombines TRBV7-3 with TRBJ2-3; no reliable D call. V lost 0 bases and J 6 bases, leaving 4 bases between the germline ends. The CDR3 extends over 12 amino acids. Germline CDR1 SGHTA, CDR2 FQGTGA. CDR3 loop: CASSLTSDTQYF. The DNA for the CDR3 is TGTGCCAGCAGCTTAACTTCGGATACGCAGTATTTT.

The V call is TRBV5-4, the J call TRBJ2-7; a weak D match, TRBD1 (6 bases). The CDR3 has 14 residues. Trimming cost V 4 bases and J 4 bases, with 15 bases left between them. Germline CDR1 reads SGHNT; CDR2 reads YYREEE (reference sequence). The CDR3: CASSPGRDMYEQYF. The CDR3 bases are TGTGCCAGCAGCCCCGGCCGGGACATGTACGAGCAGTACTTC. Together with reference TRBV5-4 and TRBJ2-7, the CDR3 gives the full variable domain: ETGVTQSPTHLIKTRGQQVTLRCSSQSGHNTVSWYQQALGQGPQFIFQYYREEENGRGNFPPRFSGLQFPNYSSELNVNALELDDSALYLCASSPGRDMYEQYFGPGTRLTVT.

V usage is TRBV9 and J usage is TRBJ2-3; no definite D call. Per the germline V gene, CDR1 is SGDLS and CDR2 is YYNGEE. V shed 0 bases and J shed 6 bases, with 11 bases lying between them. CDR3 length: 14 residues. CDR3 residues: CASSVGGGGDTQYF. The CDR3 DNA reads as TGTGCCAGCAGCGTAGGAGGTGGCGGCGATACGCAGTATTTT. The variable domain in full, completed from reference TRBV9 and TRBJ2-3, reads DSGVTQTPKHLITATGQRVTLRCSPRSGDLSVYWYQQSLDQGLQFLIQYYNGEERAKGNILERFSAQQFPDLHSELNLSSLELGDSALYFCASSVGGGGDTQYFGPGTRLTVL.

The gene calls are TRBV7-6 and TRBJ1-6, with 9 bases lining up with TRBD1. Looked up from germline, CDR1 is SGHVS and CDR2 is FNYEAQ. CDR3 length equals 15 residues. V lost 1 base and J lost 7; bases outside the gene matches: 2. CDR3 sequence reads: CASSLGTGENSPLHF. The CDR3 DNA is TGTGCCAGCAGCTTAGGGACAGGGGAAAATTCACCCCTCCACTTT.

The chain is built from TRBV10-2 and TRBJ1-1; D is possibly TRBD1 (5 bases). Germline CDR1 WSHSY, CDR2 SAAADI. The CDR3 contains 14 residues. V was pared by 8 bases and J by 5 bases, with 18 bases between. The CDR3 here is CASAPGGKWTEAFF. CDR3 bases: TGCGCCAGCGCTCCCGGGGGGAAGTGGACTGAAGCTTTCTTT.

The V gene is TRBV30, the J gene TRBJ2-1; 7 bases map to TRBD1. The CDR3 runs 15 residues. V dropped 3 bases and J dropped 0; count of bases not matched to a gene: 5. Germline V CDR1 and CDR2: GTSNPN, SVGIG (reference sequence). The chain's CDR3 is CAWRPQGSSYNEQFF. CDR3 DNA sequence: TGTGCCTGGAGGCCACAGGGGAGCTCCTACAATGAGCAGTTCTTC.

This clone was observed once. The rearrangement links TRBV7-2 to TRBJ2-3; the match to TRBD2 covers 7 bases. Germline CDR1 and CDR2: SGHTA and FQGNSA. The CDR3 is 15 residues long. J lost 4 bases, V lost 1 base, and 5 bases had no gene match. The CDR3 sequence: CASSLVRLAADTQYF. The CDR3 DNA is TGTGCCAGCAGCTTAGTACGGCTAGCGGCAGATACGCAGTATTTT.

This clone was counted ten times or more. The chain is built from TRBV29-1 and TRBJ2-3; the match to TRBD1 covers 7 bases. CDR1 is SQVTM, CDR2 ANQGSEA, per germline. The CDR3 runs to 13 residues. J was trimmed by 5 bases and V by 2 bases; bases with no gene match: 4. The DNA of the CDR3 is TGCAGCGTTGAACCCGCAGGGGGAGATACGCAGTATTTT. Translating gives CSVEPAGGDTQYF.

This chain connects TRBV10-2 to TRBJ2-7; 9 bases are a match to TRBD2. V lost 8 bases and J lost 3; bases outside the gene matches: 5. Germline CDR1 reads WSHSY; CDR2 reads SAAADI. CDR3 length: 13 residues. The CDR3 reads CASSPLAGYEQYV. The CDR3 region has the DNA TGCGCCAGCTCACCACTAGCGGGCTACGAGCAGTACGTC.

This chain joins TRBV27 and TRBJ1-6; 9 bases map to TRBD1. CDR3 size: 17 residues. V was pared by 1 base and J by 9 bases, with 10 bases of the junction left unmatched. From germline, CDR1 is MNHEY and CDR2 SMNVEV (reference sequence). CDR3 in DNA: TGTGCCAGCAGTTTATTCTCCGGGACAGGGTTCCCTTCACCCCTCCACTTT. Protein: CASSLFSGTGFPSPLHF.

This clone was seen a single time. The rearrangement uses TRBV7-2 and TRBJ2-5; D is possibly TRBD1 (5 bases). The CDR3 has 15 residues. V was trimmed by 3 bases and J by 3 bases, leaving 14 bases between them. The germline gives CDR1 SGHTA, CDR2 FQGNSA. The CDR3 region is CASSLQGSLEETQYF. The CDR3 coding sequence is TGTGCCAGCAGCTTGCAGGGAAGCTTAGAAGAGACCCAGTACTTC.